This TCR beta chain was identified in a study of CD8+ T cells in alopecia areata. Isolated RNA was reverse transcribed into cDNA used as the sequencing template. Here immunoSEQ multiplex PCR was the method, and the copy in TCRdb shows in-frame clones only, minus some. This sample carries some 120,000 clones, under 65% of them seen once, and the ten largest clones take 5% to 7%. About this clone itself: This CDR3 is also generated by other DNA sequences in the sample.

Treatment indicated: oral pan-JAK inhibitor, 5-10 mg twice daily. The source material was CD4+ T cells sorted from blood, sampled at week 4, from a patient treated with tofacitinib. This clonotype was obtained from a human donor with alopecia areata.

The CDR3, as DNA: TGTGCCAGCAGGGACAGTTACGAGCAGTACTTC. Encoded protein: CASRDSYEQYF. This chain joins TRBV6-5 and TRBJ2-7, with TRBD1 as a possible D gene (6 bases). V lost 6 bases and J 4 bases, leaving 7 bases between the germline ends. CDR1 is MNHEY and CDR2 is SVGAGI in the germline V gene. This CDR3 is 11 amino acids long.